This record concerns one TCR beta chain sequence. Its antigen remains unidentified. No base quality information exists; no much larger clone differs at one position. At one collaborating source in Seattle, patients were enrolled during active infection and were followed longitudinally through the course of disease. Whole blood was collected in K2EDTA tubes by collaborating institutions according to the institutions' own protocols. For TCRbeta analysis, collaborators shipped samples in one of three forms: frozen whole blood, isolated PBMCs, or DNA extracted from either of those sample types. This record belongs to a study of blood T cell repertoires in COVID-19 (dated by TCRdb to the early 2020s). About the investigation overall: Samples from collaborators originated in the United States, Italy and Spain and spanned both the acute and convalescent phases of COVID-19. The material from the prospective study consisted of cDNA or gDNA derived from T cells, B-cell-depleted T cells, or PBMCs. Deeply sampled blood TCRbeta repertoires from subjects exposed to, actively infected with, or recovered from COVID-19 were included in the dataset. The repertoires were made available in a free public database intended to serve as a resource for research on the immune response to SARS-CoV-2. The samples were drawn from two sources: the first 160 participants of the ongoing ImmuneRACE study, and some 1,300 subjects contributed by 6 global collaborators. The sample metadata nearly always contained a de-identified subject ID, COVID-19 status, age in years and sex. Where available, HLA class I and class II types were taken from metadata supplied by the sample provider and were not determined by assay-based typing. Study-wide findings and limitations: The quantity of clinical and demographic metadata differed by source and by participant and was supplied without curation.

V lost 6 bases and J lost 11 bases; the stretch between them is 19 bases long. Counted from cysteine to phenylalanine, this CDR3 has 13 amino acids. Just CDR3 DNA is preserved here, 39 bases in frame from base 1. The immunoSEQ Assay, a bias-controlled multiplex PCR, was used to amplify TCRbeta CDR3 regions from genomic DNA. Per the authors' processing: Nucleated cell counts per sample were estimated from amplification of reference gene primers within the assay. Sequence reads were collapsed and filtered to measure the absolute abundance of every unique TCRbeta CDR3 rearrangement. For each sample, productive Simpson clonality was calculated by taking the square root of Simpson's diversity index across productive rearrangements. TCRdb carries this immuneACCESS record with in-frame sequences only. Its versions omit some clonotypes, under half of them owing to an unresolved V gene in the studies checked, with the rest unexplained. V and J calls and clone size are copied from that table; D and trimming were computed from the DNA. The sample data list around 190,000 clones, and roughly 90% of these were observed just once. The top ten constitute around 17% of the sample.

The source material was peripheral blood. The TCR sequence derives from a man in his fifties or sixties with COVID-19, enrolled during active disease. The rearranged chain carries TRBV12-3 or TRBV12-4 and TRBJ1-2; matching of 5 bases hints at TRBD1 as the D gene. The CDR3 in this case is CASSLGWGHFYTF. The nucleotides read TGTGCCAGCAGCCTCGGGTGGGGCCATTTTTACACCTTC.